Shown below are 22 T cell receptor beta chains from a single sample sequenced in a study of radiation and T cells in renal cell carcinoma (dated by TCRdb to the early 2020s). Sample time point, as interpreted from the label and publication: baseline pretreatment blood. The treatment or condition label corresponds to: 15 Gy SBRT to primary tumor, nephrectomy 4 weeks later. Library prep was done by the immunoSEQ multiplex PCR assay. The table comes from immuneACCESS by way of TCRdb, which keeps in-frame sequences with V and J called. Part of the clones is missing from these tables; in studies checked, under half for an unresolved V gene and the rest for unknown reasons. The sample table contains 100,000 to 150,000 clones; only one count was recorded for roughly 80% of them. Around 3% of the sample rests with the top ten. The specimen was blood, collected from a patient whose treatment included radiotherapy and nephrectomy. The receptor source for this set is a woman aged 55-75 years with renal cell carcinoma.

In nucleotides, the CDR3 is TGCAGCGTTGAAGGACTAGCGGGAGGCTCCTACAATGAGCAGTTCTTC. As protein: CSVEGLAGGSYNEQFF. The chain employs TRBV29-1 and TRBJ2-1; 13 positions match TRBD2. CDR3 length: 16 amino acids. CDR1 and CDR2 from the germline V gene are SQVTM and ANQGSEA. V dropped 1 base and J dropped 0; count of bases not matched to a gene: 0.

The V call is TRBV28, the J call TRBJ1-2, with D maybe TRBD1 (5 bases). Germline V gene sequence: CDR1 MDHEN, CDR2 SYDVKM. Trimming took 10 bases from V and 1 from J, leaving 16 bases between them. The length of the CDR3 is 14 residues. CDR3 DNA sequence: TGTGCCATTCCGAACCCTGGACATAACTATGGCTACACCTTC. Its translation: CAIPNPGHNYGYTF.

The chain joins TRBV28 to TRBJ1-1; D gene unclear. Germline CDR1 MDHEN, CDR2 SYDVKM. The CDR3 sequence is 12 residues long. V lost 8 bases and J 0 bases, leaving 7 bases between the germline ends. The CDR3 loop is CASLYMNTEAFF. For the CDR3, the DNA is TGTGCCAGCCTCTACATGAACACTGAAGCTTTCTTT.

The chain uses TRBV5-4 and TRBJ1-2, with no clear D. The CDR3 runs 15 residues. Germline V gene data show CDR1 as SGHNT and CDR2 as YYREEE (reference sequence). The ends were cut back, 0 bases at V and 4 bases at J, with 13 bases in the middle. CDR3 DNA sequence: TGTGCCAGCAGCTTGGCTGGCAGTTGGGGCTATGGCTACACCTTC. Translating it yields CASSLAGSWGYGYTF. The whole variable domain, remainder taken from reference TRBV5-4 and TRBJ1-2, is ETGVTQSPTHLIKTRGQQVTLRCSSQSGHNTVSWYQQALGQGPQFIFQYYREEENGRGNFPPRFSGLQFPNYSSELNVNALELDDSALYLCASSLAGSWGYGYTFGSGTRLTVV.

The chain is built from TRBV7-9 and TRBJ1-1; D is undetermined. In germline, CDR1 is SEHNR, CDR2 FQNEAQ (reference sequence). Trimming took off 2 bases at V and 0 bases at J, with 4 bases between the two ends. The CDR3 spans 13 residues. The DNA for the CDR3 is TGTGCCAGCAGCTTAAATGTGAACACTGAAGCTTTCTTT. Protein sequence: CASSLNVNTEAFF.

This chain connects TRBV6-5 to TRBJ1-1; tentative D call: TRBD1 (5 bases). The germline V and J ends were trimmed by 2 bases and 1 base, with 8 bases remaining between them. Germline CDR1 reads MNHEY; CDR2 reads SVGAGI. The CDR3 consists of 14 residues. The CDR3 nucleotides read TGTGCCAGCAGTTACAAAGGGGAGAACACTGAAGCTTTCTTT. This encodes CASSYKGENTEAFF.

CDR3 region: CSVGPSGQGVRNEQYF. The CDR3 coding sequence is TGCAGCGTTGGTCCATCAGGACAGGGAGTTAGGAACGAGCAGTACTTC. The chain has TRBV29-1 and TRBJ2-7, with 8 bases lining up with TRBD1. The CDR3 runs 16 residues. Trimming removed 4 bases from V and 5 bases from J; junction bases left unmatched: 16. The germline gives CDR1 SQVTM, CDR2 ANQGSEA.

This clone was picked up a small number of times. V gene TRBV6-1 combines with J gene TRBJ2-1, with 14 bases lining up with TRBD2. After removal of 6 bases from V and 7 bases from J, the junction contained 5 bases not matched to a gene. Germline V gives CDR1 MNHNS, CDR2 SASEGT. The CDR3 runs 15 residues. The CDR3 protein is CASSLGLAGENEQFF. The CDR3 bases are TGTGCCAGCAGCCTGGGACTAGCGGGAGAAAATGAGCAGTTCTTC.

Comment on this clone: The junction differs from germline at one of its ends, possibly a read error. J is TRBJ2-3 and V is TRBV7-7; D may be TRBD1 (6 bases). CDR1 is SSHAT and CDR2 is FNYEAQ in the germline V gene (reference sequence). CDR3 length: 13 amino acids. In DNA form, the CDR3 reads TGTGCTAGCAGCAACCGGGACAAAGATACGCAGTATTTT. Its protein product is CASSNRDKDTQYF.

The rearrangement uses TRBV11-2 and TRBJ1-3; D not resolved. The V gene's germline CDR1 is SGHAT and CDR2 FQNNGV. CDR3 length: 14 amino acids. Trimming took 3 bases from V and 0 from J, leaving 6 bases between them. The CDR3 DNA follows: TGTGCCAGCAGCTTTGAACCCTCTGGAAACACCATATATTTT. Its protein product is CASSFEPSGNTIYF.

The V gene is TRBV18, the J gene TRBJ1-1; 8 nucleotides match TRBD1. There are 16 residues in the CDR3. Per germline, CDR1 KGHSH and CDR2 LQKENI. Trimming cost V 2 bases and J 0 bases; bases outside gene matches: 5. In nucleotides, the CDR3 is TGTGCCAGCTCACCAGCGACAGGGGTGGTGAACACTGAAGCTTTCTTT. Translation: CASSPATGVVNTEAFF.

The CDR3 DNA follows: TGTGCCAGCAGCACGACTGTGAACACCGGGGAGCTGTTTTTT. Protein: CASSTTVNTGELFF. The gene calls are TRBV7-3 and TRBJ2-2; D remains unclear. This CDR3 comprises 14 residues. V lost 5 bases and J lost 1, with 8 bases in between. The V gene's germline CDR1 is SGHTA and CDR2 FQGTGA.

This clone was seen more than once but under ten times. The chain employs TRBV18 and TRBJ1-4, with 8 nucleotides matching TRBD1. V was pared by 2 bases and J by 0 bases, with 8 bases of the junction left unmatched. CDR1 and CDR2 from the germline V gene are KGHSH and LQKENI. The CDR3 loop spans 18 amino acids. CDR3 sequence (DNA): TGTGCCAGCTCACCAGAGGACAGGGCAAGCTCAACTAATGAAAAACTGTTTTTT. Translating gives CASSPEDRASSTNEKLFF.

The chain uses TRBV19 and TRBJ2-7, with TRBD2 matching over 7 bases. CDR1 is LNHDA, CDR2 SQIVND, per germline (reference sequence). The trim removed 0 bases at V and 4 bases at J, leaving 6 bases unmatched. CDR3 size: 15 residues. The CDR3 region is CASSIDKAGEYEQYF. The CDR3 DNA is TGTGCCAGTAGTATAGATAAGGCGGGAGAGTACGAGCAGTACTTC.

This chain links TRBV6-5 with TRBJ2-1; no clear D. V was trimmed by 4 bases and J by 0 bases, leaving 4 bases between them. The germline V gene encodes CDR1 MNHEY and CDR2 SVGAGI. CDR3 length: 13 amino acids. CDR3 DNA sequence: TGTGCCAGCAGTTGGGGCTCCTACAATGAGCAGTTCTTC. It encodes CASSWGSYNEQFF.

This clone showed up just a few times. The V gene is TRBV7-9, the J gene TRBJ2-7, with D hard to call. The germline V and J ends were trimmed by 1 base and 6 bases, with 7 bases remaining between them. Germline V gene data show CDR1 as SEHNR and CDR2 as FQNEAQ (reference sequence). The CDR3 is made up of 12 amino acids. The CDR3 sequence: CASSLVQSEQYF. The CDR3 DNA reads as TGTGCCAGCAGCTTAGTCCAGAGCGAGCAGTACTTC.

The rearrangement joins TRBV5-1 to TRBJ1-1; D is unresolved. The CDR3 spans 14 residues. The V gene's germline CDR1 is SGHRS and CDR2 YFSETQ. V lost 0 bases, J lost 1 base, and 7 bases lay in between. CDR3 in amino acids: CASSLVGRNTEAFF. The CDR3 coding sequence is TGCGCCAGCAGCTTGGTTGGCCGGAACACTGAAGCTTTCTTT.

This chain uses TRBV5-1 with TRBJ1-3, with D perhaps TRBD1 (6 bases). This CDR3 comprises 16 residues. Trimming stripped 0 bases from V and 4 bases from J, with 14 bases between. Per germline, CDR1 SGHRS and CDR2 YFSETQ. The CDR3 reads CASSLGTGLKGNTIYF. The DNA of the CDR3 is TGCGCCAGCAGCTTGGGAACAGGGTTGAAGGGAAACACCATATATTTT.

This chain joins TRBV19 and TRBJ1-1, with D maybe TRBD1 (6 bases). V was pared by 11 bases and J by 7 bases, with 29 bases between. The CDR3 has 16 amino acids. Looked up from germline, CDR1 is LNHDA and CDR2 is SQIVND (reference sequence). This CDR3 is CAPPSRGVGLGGEAFF. The CDR3 bases are TGTGCCCCCCCATCGAGGGGGGTTGGACTCGGGGGTGAAGCTTTCTTT.

The chain couples TRBV9 to TRBJ2-7; 7 bases line up with TRBD1. The ends lost 1 base at V and 1 base at J; junction bases unmatched: 5. CDR3 length: 15 residues. CDR1 is SGDLS and CDR2 is YYNGEE in the germline V gene. CDR3 loop: CASSVLGTASYEQYF. In DNA form, the CDR3 reads TGTGCCAGCAGCGTATTAGGGACAGCTTCCTACGAGCAGTACTTC.

The chain recombines TRBV6-6 with TRBJ2-3, with TRBD1 matching 7 bases. The CDR3 has 15 residues. Germline V gene lookup returns CDR1 MNHNY and CDR2 SVGAGI (reference sequence). J gave up 2 bases and V 6 bases, and 8 bases lay outside the gene matches. The CDR3 spells CASRVLQGYTDTQYF. The CDR3 coding sequence is TGTGCCAGCAGGGTCTTACAGGGGTACACAGATACGCAGTATTTT.

The rearrangement uses TRBV28 and TRBJ2-6; unclear D gene. Germline V CDR1 and CDR2: MDHEN, SYDVKM. This CDR3 has 15 amino acids. Between the trimmed V and J ends, which lost 5 bases and 0 bases, there was a span of 8 bases. This CDR3 is CASSPDLSGANVLTF. In DNA, the CDR3 is TGTGCCAGCAGTCCGGACCTCTCTGGGGCCAACGTCCTGACTTTC.